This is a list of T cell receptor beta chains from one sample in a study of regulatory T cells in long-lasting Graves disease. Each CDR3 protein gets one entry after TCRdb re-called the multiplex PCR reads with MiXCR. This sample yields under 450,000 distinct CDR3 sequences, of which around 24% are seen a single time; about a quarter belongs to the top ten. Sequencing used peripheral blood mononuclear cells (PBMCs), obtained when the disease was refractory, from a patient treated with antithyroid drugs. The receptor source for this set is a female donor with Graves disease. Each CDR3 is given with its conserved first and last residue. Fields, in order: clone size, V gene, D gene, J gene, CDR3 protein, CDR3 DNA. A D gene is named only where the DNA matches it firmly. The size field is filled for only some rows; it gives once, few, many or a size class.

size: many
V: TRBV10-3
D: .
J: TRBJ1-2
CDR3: CAISDSEGAGYGYTF
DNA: TGTGCCATCAGTGATTCCGAGGGCGCCGGGTATGGCTACACCTTC

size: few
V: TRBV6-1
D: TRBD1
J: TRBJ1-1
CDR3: CASGKQGHTEAFF
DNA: TGTGCCAGCGGCAAACAGGGGCACACTGAAGCTTTCTTT

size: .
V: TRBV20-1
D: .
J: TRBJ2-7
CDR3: CSAREISPRLALSYEQYF
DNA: TGCAGTGCTAGAGAAATCTCCCCCAGGCTAGCGTTATCCTACGAGCAGTACTTC

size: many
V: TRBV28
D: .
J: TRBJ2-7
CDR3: CASSPKTSGYEQYF
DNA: TGTGCCAGCAGTCCTAAGACTAGTGGCTACGAGCAGTACTTC

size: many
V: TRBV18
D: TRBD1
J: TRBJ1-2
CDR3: CASSPRDRPSLLTF
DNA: TGTGCCAGCTCACCTCGGGACAGACCTTCTTTGCTCACCTTC

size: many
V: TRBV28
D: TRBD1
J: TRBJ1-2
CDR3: CASSSGTGNGYTF
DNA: TGTGCCAGCAGCTCGGGGACAGGGAATGGCTACACCTTC

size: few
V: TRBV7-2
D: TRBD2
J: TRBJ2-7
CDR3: CASSLVMSSGRNEQYF
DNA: TGTGCCAGCAGCTTAGTCATGTCCAGCGGGAGAAACGAGCAGTACTTC

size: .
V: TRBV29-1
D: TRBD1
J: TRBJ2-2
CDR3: CSAIQGASDTGELFF
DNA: TGCAGCGCCATTCAGGGGGCGTCCGACACCGGGGAGCTGTTTTTT

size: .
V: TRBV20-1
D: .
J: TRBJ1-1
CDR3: CSARQPVGTEAFF
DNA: TGCAGTGCTAGACAACCAGTGGGCACTGAAGCTTTCTTT

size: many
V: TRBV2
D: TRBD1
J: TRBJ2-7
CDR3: CASTAKRQGASDEQYF
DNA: TGTGCCAGCACCGCGAAGAGACAGGGGGCGTCGGACGAGCAGTACTTC

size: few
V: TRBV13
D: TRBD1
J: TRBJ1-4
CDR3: CASSKDRMSEKLFF
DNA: TGTGCCAGCAGCAAGGACAGGATGTCTGAAAAACTGTTTTTT

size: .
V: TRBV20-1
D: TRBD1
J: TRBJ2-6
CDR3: CSAVGGQPPSGANVLTF
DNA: TGCAGTGCTGTAGGGGGACAGCCGCCCTCTGGGGCCAACGTCCTGACTTTC

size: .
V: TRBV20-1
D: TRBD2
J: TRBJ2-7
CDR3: CSAALAGQLYEQYF
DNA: TGCAGTGCCGCACTAGCGGGACAACTCTACGAGCAGTACTTC

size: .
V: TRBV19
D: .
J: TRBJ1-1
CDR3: CASSINWGPTEAFF
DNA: TGTGCCAGTAGTATTAATTGGGGTCCCACTGAAGCTTTCTTT

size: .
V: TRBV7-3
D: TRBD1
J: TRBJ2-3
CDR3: CASSDRGPSTDTQYF
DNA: TGTGCCAGCAGCGACAGGGGTCCAAGCACAGATACGCAGTATTTT

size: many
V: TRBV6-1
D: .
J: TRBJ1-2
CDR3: CASNHGTVYGYTF
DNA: TGTGCCAGCAACCACGGGACGGTCTATGGCTACACCTTC

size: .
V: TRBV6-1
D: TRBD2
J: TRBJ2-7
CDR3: CASNGAGGSYEQYF
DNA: TGTGCCAGCAACGGTGCGGGGGGGTCCTACGAGCAGTACTTC

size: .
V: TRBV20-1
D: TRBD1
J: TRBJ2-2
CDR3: CSASDPALTGQNTGELFF
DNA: TGCAGTGCCAGCGACCCGGCTCTGACAGGGCAAAACACCGGGGAGCTGTTTTTT

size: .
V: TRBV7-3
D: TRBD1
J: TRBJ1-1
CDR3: CASSWGTGGNTEAFF
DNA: TGTGCCAGCAGCTGGGGGACAGGGGGGAACACTGAAGCTTTCTTT

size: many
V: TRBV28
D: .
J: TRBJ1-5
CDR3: CASSSTKTGNQPQHF
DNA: TGTGCCAGCAGTTCTACTAAGACAGGCAATCAGCCCCAGCATTTT

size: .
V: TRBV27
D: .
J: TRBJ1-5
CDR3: CASSINRNQPQHF
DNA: TGTGCCAGCAGTATTAACAGAAATCAGCCCCAGCATTTT

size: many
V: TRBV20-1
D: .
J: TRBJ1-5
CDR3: CSAREGKGNNQPQHF
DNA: TGCAGTGCTAGAGAGGGGAAGGGTAACAATCAGCCCCAGCATTTT

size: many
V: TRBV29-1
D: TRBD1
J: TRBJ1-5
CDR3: CSAQGQTNQPQHF
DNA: TGCAGCGCCCAGGGACAGACCAATCAGCCCCAGCATTTT

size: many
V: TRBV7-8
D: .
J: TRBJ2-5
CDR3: CASSLDQGRGETQYF
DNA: TGTGCCAGCAGCTTAGATCAGGGGCGCGGGGAGACCCAGTACTTC

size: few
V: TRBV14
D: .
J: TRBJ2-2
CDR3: CASSQAGELFF
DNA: TGTGCCAGCAGCCAGGCCGGGGAGCTGTTTTTT

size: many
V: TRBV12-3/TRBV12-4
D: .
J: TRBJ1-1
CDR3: CASRLGGNTEAFF
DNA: TGTGCCAGCCGTCTCGGCGGGAACACTGAAGCTTTCTTT

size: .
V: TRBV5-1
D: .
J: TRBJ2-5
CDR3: CASSSTGTHQETQYF
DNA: TGCGCCAGCAGCTCGACCGGGACTCACCAAGAGACCCAGTACTTC

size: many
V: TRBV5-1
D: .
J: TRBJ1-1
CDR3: CASSLRTNTEAFF
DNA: TGTGCCAGCAGTTTGAGGACGAACACTGAAGCTTTCTTT

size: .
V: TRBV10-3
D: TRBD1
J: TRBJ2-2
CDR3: CAIREPGQGAGELFF
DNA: TGTGCCATCAGAGAACCGGGACAGGGGGCCGGGGAGCTGTTTTTT

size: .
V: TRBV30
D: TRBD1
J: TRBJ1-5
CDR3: CAWSVRGPNQPQHF
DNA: TGTGCCTGGAGTGTTAGGGGGCCTAATCAGCCCCAGCATTTT

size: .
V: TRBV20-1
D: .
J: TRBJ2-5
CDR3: CSARENVGGQETQYF
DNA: TGCAGTGCTAGAGAGAACGTAGGGGGACAAGAGACCCAGTACTTC

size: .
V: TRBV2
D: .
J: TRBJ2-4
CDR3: CASGRQNSGNIQYF
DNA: TGTGCCAGCGGGAGACAGAACTCGGGAAACATTCAGTACTTC

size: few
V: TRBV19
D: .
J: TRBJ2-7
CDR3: CASSIKSRYEQYF
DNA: TGTGCCAGTAGTATAAAAAGCCGCTACGAGCAGTACTTC

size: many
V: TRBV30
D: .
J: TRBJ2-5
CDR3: CAWRGDAVGETQYF
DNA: TGTGCCTGGAGGGGCGACGCCGTTGGAGAGACCCAGTACTTC

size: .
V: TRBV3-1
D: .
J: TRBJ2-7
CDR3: CASSRDGSSYEQYF
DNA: TGTGCCAGCAGCCGGGATGGTAGCTCCTACGAGCAGTACTTC

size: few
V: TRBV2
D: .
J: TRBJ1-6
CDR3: CASSERRNNSPLHF
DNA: TGTGCCAGCAGTGAGCGAAGAAATAATTCACCCCTCCACTTT

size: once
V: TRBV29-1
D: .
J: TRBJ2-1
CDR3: CSVEVSGNEQFF
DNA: TGCAGCGTTGAAGTTTCCGGGAATGAGCAGTTCTTC

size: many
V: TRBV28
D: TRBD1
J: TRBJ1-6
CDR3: CAIRTGGRNSPLHF
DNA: TGTGCCATTAGAACAGGGGGCCGTAATTCACCCCTCCACTTT

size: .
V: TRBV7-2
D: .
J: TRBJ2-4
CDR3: CASSLDRSPIQYF
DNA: TGTGCCAGCAGCTTAGACCGCAGCCCCATTCAGTACTTC

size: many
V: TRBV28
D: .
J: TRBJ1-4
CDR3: CASSQNEKLFF
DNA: TGTGCCAGCAGTCAAAATGAAAAACTGTTTTTT

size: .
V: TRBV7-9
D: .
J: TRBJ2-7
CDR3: CVSSRGGGGLYEQYF
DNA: TGTGTCAGCAGCCGTGGAGGGGGGGGCCTCTACGAGCAGTACTTC

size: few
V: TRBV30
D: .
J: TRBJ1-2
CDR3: CAWSAGRLVGYTF
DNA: TGTGCCTGGAGTGCCGGGCGACTAGTTGGCTACACCTTC

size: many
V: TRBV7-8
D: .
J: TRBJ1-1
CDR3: CASSPDGDTEAFF
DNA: TGTGCCAGCAGCCCTGACGGAGACACTGAAGCTTTCTTT

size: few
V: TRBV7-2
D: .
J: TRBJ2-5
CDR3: CASRIAPGIQETQYF
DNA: TGTGCCAGCAGAATCGCGCCGGGAATTCAAGAGACCCAGTACTTC

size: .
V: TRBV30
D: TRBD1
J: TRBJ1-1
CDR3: CARDRVINTEAFF
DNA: TGTGCCCGAGACAGGGTTATTAACACTGAAGCTTTCTTT

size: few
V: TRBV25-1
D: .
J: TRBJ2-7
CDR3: CASSGIGSGYEQYF
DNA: TGTGCCAGCAGTGGGATCGGGAGCGGCTACGAGCAGTACTTC

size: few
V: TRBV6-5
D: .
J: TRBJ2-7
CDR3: CASSYSREISYEQYF
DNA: TGTGCCAGCAGTTACTCGAGGGAGATCTCCTACGAGCAGTACTTC

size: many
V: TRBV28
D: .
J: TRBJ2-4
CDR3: CASSFGSLAKNIQYF
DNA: TGTGCCAGCAGTTTTGGCAGCCTAGCCAAAAACATTCAGTACTTC